The next 9 T cell receptor beta chains were all read from a single sample in a study of T cell responses to AZD1222 COVID-19 vaccine. Measured with immunoSEQ multiplex PCR; TCRdb has only the in-frame clones, and not every one. The data hold around 120,000 clones, with roughly 85% observed a single time. The source was peripheral blood, collected on day 0 of AZD1222 vaccination. Receptors originate from an adult in good health.

The chain carries TRBV6-1 and TRBJ2-7; tentatively, D is TRBD1 or TRBD2 (5 bases each). CDR1 is MNHNS and CDR2 is SASEGT in the germline V gene. This CDR3 region has 15 residues. V dropped 1 base and J dropped 5 bases, with 15 bases sitting between them. This CDR3 reads CASSEVAGRENEQYF. The CDR3 bases are TGTGCCAGCAGTGAAGTGGCAGGGAGAGAAAACGAGCAGTACTTC.

The CDR3 DNA sequence: TGTGCCAGTAGGTATGTGGCGGAGAACTATGGCTACACCTTC. This translates into CASRYVAENYGYTF. The genes are TRBV19 and TRBJ1-2; D call uncertain. The CDR3 is 14 amino acids. Germline V gene lookup returns CDR1 LNHDA and CDR2 SQIVND (reference sequence). V dropped 6 bases and J dropped 2 bases, with 13 bases sitting between them.

The CDR3 loop is CATSDFRGSNEQYF. CDR3 in DNA: TGTGCCACCAGTGATTTCCGGGGATCGAACGAGCAGTACTTC. The genes are TRBV24-1 and TRBJ2-7, with D perhaps TRBD2 (5 bases). The CDR3 has 14 residues. Deletions cut 1 base from V and 5 bases from J, with 11 bases between. The germline gives CDR1 KGHDR, CDR2 SFDVKD.

The rearrangement links TRBV5-1 to TRBJ2-1; D possibly corresponds to TRBD1 (7 bases). Per the germline V gene, CDR1 is SGHRS and CDR2 is YFSETQ. Trimming shortened V by 0 bases and J by 7 bases, and 14 bases separated the two germline ends. The CDR3 is 15 residues long. The CDR3 is CASSLAGAGGNEQFF. CDR3 in DNA: TGCGCCAGCAGCTTGGCTGGGGCAGGGGGGAATGAGCAGTTCTTC.

Only a few counts were recorded for this clone. The J gene is TRBJ2-5, the V gene TRBV6-5; the match to TRBD2 covers 7 bases. V gave up 10 bases and J gave up 3 bases; unmatched junction bases: 11. This CDR3 contains 14 residues. The V gene's germline CDR1 is MNHEY and CDR2 SVGAGI. The CDR3 DNA is TGTGCCACCATCCTCGGCGGGAGTAAAGAGACCCAGTACTTC. Its protein product is CATILGGSKETQYF.

V is TRBV24-1 and J is TRBJ2-5, with TRBD1 matching over 8 bases. The trim removed 3 bases at V and 1 base at J, leaving 3 bases unmatched. Germline V gene lookup returns CDR1 KGHDR and CDR2 SFDVKD. The CDR3 consists of 15 residues. The chain's CDR3 is CATSDPGQGQETQYF. CDR3 nucleotides: TGTGCCACCAGTGATCCCGGACAGGGCCAAGAGACCCAGTACTTC.

The chain has TRBV19 and TRBJ2-3, with 10 bases that match TRBD2. V lost 9 bases to trimming and J lost 4 bases; unmatched junction nucleotides: 13. The length of the CDR3 is 16 residues. The germline CDR1 and CDR2 sequences are LNHDA and SQIVND (reference sequence). In DNA, the CDR3 is TGTGCCAGCAAACGCTCTAGCGGGAGCTGGGCAGATACGCAGTATTTT. It specifies CASKRSSGSWADTQYF.

A single count supports this clone. Compared with germline, one end of the junction differs, possibly owing to a read error. V gene TRBV7-9 combines with J gene TRBJ1-4, with D perhaps matching TRBD1 (5 bases). Germline V lookup: CDR1 SEHNR, CDR2 FQNEAQ (reference sequence). This CDR3 region has 17 residues. The CDR3 region has the DNA TGTGCCAGCACCTTACCAGGGTTCGAAATAACGGATGAAAAACTGTTTTTT. It codes for CASTLPGFEITDEKLFF.

V and J are TRBV7-9 and TRBJ1-1; tentatively, D is TRBD1 (6 bases). The CDR3 extends over 13 amino acids. Germline-derived CDR1 and CDR2 are SEHNR and FQNEAQ (reference sequence). V gave up 5 bases and J gave up 2 bases, with 9 bases separating them. CDR3 sequence (DNA): TGTGCCAGCAGCGTACAGGGCAACACTGAAGCTTTCTTT. It is translated as CASSVQGNTEAFF.